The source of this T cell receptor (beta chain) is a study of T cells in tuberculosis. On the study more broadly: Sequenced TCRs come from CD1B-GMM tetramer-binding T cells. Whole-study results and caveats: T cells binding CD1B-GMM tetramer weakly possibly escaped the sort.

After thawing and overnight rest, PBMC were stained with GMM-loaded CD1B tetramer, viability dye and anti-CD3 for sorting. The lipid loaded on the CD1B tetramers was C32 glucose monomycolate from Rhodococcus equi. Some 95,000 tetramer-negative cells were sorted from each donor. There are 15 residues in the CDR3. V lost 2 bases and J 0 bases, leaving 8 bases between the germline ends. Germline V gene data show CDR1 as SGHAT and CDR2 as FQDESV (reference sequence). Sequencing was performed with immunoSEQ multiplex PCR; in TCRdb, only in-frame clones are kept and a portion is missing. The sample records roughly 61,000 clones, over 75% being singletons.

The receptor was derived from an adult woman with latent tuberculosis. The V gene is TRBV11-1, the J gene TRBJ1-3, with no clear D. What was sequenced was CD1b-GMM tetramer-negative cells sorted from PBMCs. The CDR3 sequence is CASSLLGYSGNTIYF. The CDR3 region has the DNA TGTGCCAGCAGCTTACTGGGCTACTCTGGAAACACCATATATTTT.